The 17 T cell receptor beta chains reported below all come from one sample, sequenced in a study of CD8 T cells in ankylosing spondylitis. Via MiXCR, TCRdb re-called the 5' RACE reads, giving one row per CDR3 protein. The table records around 25,000 distinct CDR3 sequences, less than 20% of them present only once. Specimen: blood. The receptors shown here come from a male donor with ankylosing spondylitis or in good health (not recorded which).

This sequence joins TRBV6-6 and TRBJ1-4; no reliable D call. Germline CDR1 and CDR2: MNHNY and SVGAGI (reference sequence). V dropped 6 bases and J dropped 4 bases, with 12 bases sitting between them. The CDR3 is 14 residues long. The CDR3 region is CASSLKRINEKLFF. In DNA form, the CDR3 reads TGTGCCAGCAGCCTCAAAAGGATTAATGAAAAACTGTTTTTT.

The V gene is TRBV5-6, the J gene TRBJ1-2; 7 bases are shared with TRBD1. This CDR3 comprises 15 residues. The germline CDR1 and CDR2 sequences are SGHDT and YYEEEE. J lost 4 bases, V lost 0 bases, and 6 bases had no gene match. CDR3 bases: TGTGCCAGCAGCTTGGGAACAGGGGCGGCCTATGGCTACACCTTC. Amino acid sequence: CASSLGTGAAYGYTF.

The chain joins TRBV6-6 to TRBJ2-3, with a weak D call TRBD1 (6 bases). The CDR3 extends over 15 amino acids. Between the trimmed V and J ends, which lost 2 bases and 0 bases, there was a span of 9 bases. Germline V gene sequence: CDR1 MNHNY, CDR2 SVGAGI (reference sequence). The CDR3 region is CASSYKRGSTDTQYF. CDR3 DNA: TGTGCCAGCAGTTACAAGAGGGGGAGCACAGATACGCAGTATTTT.

This chain uses TRBV20-1 with TRBJ2-1; D ambiguous. Looked up from germline, CDR1 is DFQATT and CDR2 is SNEGSKA (reference sequence). The CDR3 is 10 residues long. Trimming removed 6 bases at V and 5 bases at J, with 5 bases between. CDR3 loop: CSATNNEQFF. CDR3 DNA sequence: TGCAGTGCAACAAACAATGAGCAGTTCTTC.

The chain couples TRBV6-4 to TRBJ2-6; D gene ambiguous. The CDR3 has 15 residues. The germline V gene encodes CDR1 MRHNA and CDR2 SNTAGT. Trimming left V 2 bases short and J 0 bases short, with 5 bases between. The CDR3 DNA is TGTGCCAGCAGTGACAGGAGCTCTGGGGCCAACGTCCTGACTTTC. It is translated as CASSDRSSGANVLTF.

In its sample, this clonotype was seen a few times. The chain joins TRBV28 to TRBJ2-7; weak D call: TRBD2 (6 bases). Trimming shortened V by 7 bases and J by 5 bases, and 12 bases separated the two germline ends. In germline, CDR1 is MDHEN, CDR2 SYDVKM. The CDR3 length is 12 residues. This CDR3 is CASTKRGNEQYF. The DNA of the CDR3 is TGTGCCAGCACCAAACGGGGGAACGAGCAGTACTTC.

This clonotype was counted between two and nine times. This chain joins TRBV6-6 and TRBJ1-4; possibly TRBD1 for D (6 bases). From germline, CDR1 is MNHNY and CDR2 SVGAGI (reference sequence). The CDR3 is made up of 15 amino acids. V gave up 5 bases and J gave up 5 bases, with 15 bases separating them. The CDR3 here is CASSTPGGGNEKLFF. In DNA, the CDR3 is TGTGCCAGCAGTACCCCCGGAGGGGGAAATGAAAAACTGTTTTTT.

This clonotype came up many times. V usage is TRBV4-2 and J usage is TRBJ2-1; 8 bases are shared with TRBD1. Per germline, CDR1 LGHNA and CDR2 YNFKEQ. The CDR3 has 18 amino acids. After removal of 1 base from V and 7 bases from J, the junction contained 15 bases not matched to a gene. The CDR3 here is CASSQGNSGGGFKNEQFF. As DNA, the CDR3 is TGTGCCAGCAGCCAAGGAAACTCAGGGGGCGGATTCAAGAATGAGCAGTTCTTC.

This clonotype was counted at least ten times. The V call is TRBV7-2, the J call TRBJ2-5; D perhaps matches TRBD2 (5 bases). The length of the CDR3 is 14 residues. Germline V lookup: CDR1 SGHTA, CDR2 FQGNSA. V was pared by 2 bases and J by 2 bases, with 9 bases between. CDR3 region: CASSLTSGQETQYF. As DNA, the CDR3 is TGTGCCAGCAGCTTAACCAGCGGACAAGAGACCCAGTACTTC. Supplemented by reference TRBV7-2 and TRBJ2-5, the full variable domain reads GAGVSQSPSNKVTEKGKDVELRCDPISGHTALYWYRQSLGQGLEFLIYFQGNSAPDKSGLPSDRFSAERTGGSVSTLTIQRTQQEDSAVYLCASSLTSGQETQYFGPGTRLLVL.

The chain has TRBV7-2 and TRBJ2-2; 8 bases align to TRBD2. V gave up 7 bases and J gave up 6 bases; unmatched junction bases: 4. The CDR3 is made up of 13 amino acids. CDR1 is SGHTA, CDR2 FQGNSA, per germline. CDR3 sequence: CASTRGGPGELFF. Written as DNA, the CDR3 is TGTGCCAGCACCCGGGGGGGGCCCGGGGAGCTGTTTTTT.

This clonotype has a handful of counts. The V and J genes are TRBV28 and TRBJ1-4; D gene ambiguous. V shed 3 bases and J shed 0 bases, with 8 bases lying between them. The germline V gene has CDR1 MDHEN and CDR2 SYDVKM. This CDR3 comprises 15 residues. The CDR3 DNA reads as TGTGCCAGCAGTTTTTTGGAGGCAACTAATGAAAAACTGTTTTTT. As protein: CASSFLEATNEKLFF.

The chain couples TRBV20-1 to TRBJ2-5; 11 bases match TRBD1. This CDR3 has 14 amino acids. After removal of 8 bases from V and 6 bases from J, the junction contained 11 bases not matched to a gene. The germline CDR1 and CDR2 sequences are DFQATT and SNEGSKA (reference sequence). CDR3 amino acids: CSTTPGQGGKTQYF. The CDR3 DNA reads TGCAGTACAACTCCGGGACAGGGGGGGAAGACCCAGTACTTC.

This clonotype was found a few times. This chain joins TRBV12-3 or TRBV12-4 and TRBJ2-1; TRBD2 aligns across 11 bases. The ends lost 6 bases at V and 7 bases at J; junction bases unmatched: 5. The CDR3 has 14 amino acids. CDR3 loop: CASSRLAGNNEQFF. The CDR3 bases are TGTGCCAGCAGCCGACTAGCGGGAAATAATGAGCAGTTCTTC.

The genes are TRBV7-2 and TRBJ2-3; D is undetermined. V was shortened by 4 bases and J by 8 bases, with 13 bases between the two germline ends. CDR1 is SGHTA, CDR2 FQGNSA, per germline. This CDR3 contains 13 residues. The CDR3 DNA sequence: TGTGCCAGCAGCTCGAGCGCGATGGGTACGCAGTATTTT. Amino acids: CASSSSAMGTQYF.

There are many counts of this clonotype. The chain links TRBV20-1 to TRBJ2-1, with D possibly called TRBD1 or TRBD2 (6 bases each). This CDR3 comprises 14 residues. V dropped 5 bases and J dropped 7 bases, with 18 bases sitting between them. The germline CDR1 and CDR2 sequences are DFQATT and SNEGSKA (reference sequence). The CDR3 here is CSAGPRGRRNEQFF. The CDR3 DNA is TGCAGTGCTGGCCCTAGGGGGAGGAGGAATGAGCAGTTCTTC.

J is TRBJ2-7 and V is TRBV29-1, with 7 nucleotides matching TRBD1. The V and J ends lost 5 bases and 7 bases, in that order; junction bases with no gene match: 17. Germline loops: CDR1 SQVTM, CDR2 ANQGSEA. CDR3 length: 15 amino acids. As DNA, the CDR3 is TGCAGCGTTCTCAGGGGGTTAAGGGAGAGTAATGAGCAGTACTTC. The encoded protein is CSVLRGLRESNEQYF.

The CDR3 here is CASSFDTGLARKFF. DNA for the CDR3: TGTGCCAGCAGTTTTGACACGGGACTAGCAAGAAAGTTCTTC. This chain links TRBV6-6 with TRBJ2-1; 9 nucleotides agree with TRBD2. Per germline, CDR1 MNHNY and CDR2 SVGAGI (reference sequence). The CDR3 covers 14 residues. With 4 bases clipped from V and 14 bases from J, the junction kept 12 bases outside the gene matches.